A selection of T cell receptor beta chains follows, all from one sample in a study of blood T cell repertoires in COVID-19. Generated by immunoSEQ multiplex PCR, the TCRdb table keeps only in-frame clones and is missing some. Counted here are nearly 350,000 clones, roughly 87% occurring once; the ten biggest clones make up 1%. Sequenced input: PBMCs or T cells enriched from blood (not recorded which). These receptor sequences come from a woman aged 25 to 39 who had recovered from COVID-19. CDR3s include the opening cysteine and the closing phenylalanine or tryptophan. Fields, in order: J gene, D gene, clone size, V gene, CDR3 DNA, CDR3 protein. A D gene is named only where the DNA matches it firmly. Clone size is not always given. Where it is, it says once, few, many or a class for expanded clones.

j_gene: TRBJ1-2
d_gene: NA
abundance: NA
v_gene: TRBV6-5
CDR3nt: TGTGCCAGCAGTCCTCTTAGAAGTTCCAACTATGGCTACACCTTC
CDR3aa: CASSPLRSSNYGYTF

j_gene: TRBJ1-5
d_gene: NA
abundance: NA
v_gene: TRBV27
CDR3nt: TGTGCCAGCAGTTTATTTGGCCCTCATAGCAATCAGCCCCAGCATTTT
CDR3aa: CASSLFGPHSNQPQHF

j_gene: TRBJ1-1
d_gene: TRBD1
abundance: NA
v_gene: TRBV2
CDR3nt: TGTGCCAGCAGCGCGAAACAGGGGGGAAGCACTGAAGCTTTCTTT
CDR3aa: CASSAKQGGSTEAFF

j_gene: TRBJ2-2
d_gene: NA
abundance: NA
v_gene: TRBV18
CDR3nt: TGTGCCAGCTCTCTGGCAGGGGCGTCGAACACCGGGGAGCTGTTTTTT
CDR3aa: CASSLAGASNTGELFF

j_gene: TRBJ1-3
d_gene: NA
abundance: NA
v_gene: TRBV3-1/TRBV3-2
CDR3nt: TGTGCCAGCAGCCAAGACTCCGGAAACACCATATATTTT
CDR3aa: CASSQDSGNTIYF

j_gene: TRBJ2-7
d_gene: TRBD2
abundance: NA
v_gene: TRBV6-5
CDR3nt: TGTGCCAGCAGTTCCCCTAGCGGGGGGGCGGTGTACGAGCAGTACTTC
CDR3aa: CASSSPSGGAVYEQYF

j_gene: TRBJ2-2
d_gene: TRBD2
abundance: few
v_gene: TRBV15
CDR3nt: TGTGCCACCAGCGGACTGAACCGCGGACTAGCGGGGGGGCTCACCGGGGAGCTGTTTTTT
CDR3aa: CATSGLNRGLAGGLTGELFF

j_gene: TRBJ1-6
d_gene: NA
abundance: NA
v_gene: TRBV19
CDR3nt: TGTGCCAGTATACAGGGCACTTCGGGATCACCCCTCCACTTT
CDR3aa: CASIQGTSGSPLHF

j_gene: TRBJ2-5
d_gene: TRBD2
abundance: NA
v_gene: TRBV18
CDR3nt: TGTGCCAGCTCACCAAGCGGGGGGCTGGAGACCCAGTACTTC
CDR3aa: CASSPSGGLETQYF

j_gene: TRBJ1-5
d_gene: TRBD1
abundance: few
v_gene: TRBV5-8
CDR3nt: TGTGCCAGCAGCGGCCGACAGGGGCGAAGGGCCCAGCATTTT
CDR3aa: CASSGRQGRRAQHF

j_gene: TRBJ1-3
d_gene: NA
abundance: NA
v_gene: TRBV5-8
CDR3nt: TGTGCCAGCAACCGAGACATCTCTGGAAACACCATATATTTT
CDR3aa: CASNRDISGNTIYF

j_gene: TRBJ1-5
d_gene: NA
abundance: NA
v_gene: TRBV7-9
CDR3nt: TGTGCCAGCAGCTCGGGAGCAGGCCAGCCCCAGCATTTT
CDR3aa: CASSSGAGQPQHF

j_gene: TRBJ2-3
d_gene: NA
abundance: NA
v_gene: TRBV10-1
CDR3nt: TGCGCTTCATCACAGGGATGGGGCACAGATACGCAGTATTTT
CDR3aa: CASSQGWGTDTQYF

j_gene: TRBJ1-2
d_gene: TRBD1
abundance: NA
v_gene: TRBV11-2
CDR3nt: TGTGCCAGCAGCAGCCCGGGACAGGCCTATGGCTACACCTTC
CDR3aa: CASSSPGQAYGYTF

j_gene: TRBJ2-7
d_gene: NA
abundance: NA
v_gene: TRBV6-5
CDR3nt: TGTGCCACCAGTATGGGGGGTCCCTACGAGCAGTACTTC
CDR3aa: CATSMGGPYEQYF

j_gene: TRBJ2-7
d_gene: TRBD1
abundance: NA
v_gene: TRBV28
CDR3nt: TGTGCCAGCAGTCGGGACAGGGCCCAGCAGTACTTC
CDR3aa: CASSRDRAQQYF

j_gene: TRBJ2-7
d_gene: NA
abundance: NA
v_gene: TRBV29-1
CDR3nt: TGCAGCGTTGAAGGGCGTCAACGGAGAGAGCAGTACTTC
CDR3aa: CSVEGRQRREQYF

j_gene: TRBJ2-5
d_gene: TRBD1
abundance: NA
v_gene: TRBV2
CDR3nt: TGTGCCAGCAGTGGACAGGGGCCCCAGTACTTC
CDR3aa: CASSGQGPQYF

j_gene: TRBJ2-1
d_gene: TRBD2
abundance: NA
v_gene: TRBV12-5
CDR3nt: TGTGCTAGTGCCTCGGGGGGAGCCGTTCAAAAAAGCTCCTACAATGAGCAGTTCTTC
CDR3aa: CASASGGAVQKSSYNEQFF

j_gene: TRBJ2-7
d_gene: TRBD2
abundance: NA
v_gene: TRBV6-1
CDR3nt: TGTGCCAGCAGTGAAGGGACTAGCGGGGGGTCGGAGCAGTACTTC
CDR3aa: CASSEGTSGGSEQYF

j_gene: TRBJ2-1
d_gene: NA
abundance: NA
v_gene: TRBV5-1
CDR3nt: TGCGCCAGCAGCTTGGGACTGGGTACCTACAATGAGCAGTTCTTC
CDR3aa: CASSLGLGTYNEQFF

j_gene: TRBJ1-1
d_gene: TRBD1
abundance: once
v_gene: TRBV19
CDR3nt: TGTGCCAGTAGTACCGGGACAGATGTGATGAACACTGAAGCTTTCTTT
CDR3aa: CASSTGTDVMNTEAFF

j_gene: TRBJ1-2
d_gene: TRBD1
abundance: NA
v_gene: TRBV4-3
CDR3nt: TGCGCCAGCAGCCAAGATCTAGTGGGGACAGGAAGCGGCTACACCTTC
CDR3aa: CASSQDLVGTGSGYTF

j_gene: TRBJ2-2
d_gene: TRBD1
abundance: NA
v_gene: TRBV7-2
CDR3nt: TGTGCCAGCAGCTTAGTAGGGACAGGGGGCTTCACCGGGGAGCTGTTTTTT
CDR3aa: CASSLVGTGGFTGELFF

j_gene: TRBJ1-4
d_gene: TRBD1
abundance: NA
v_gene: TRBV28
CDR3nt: TGTGCCAGCAGTTTGGAGGGACAGGGCATGGAAAAACTGTTTTTT
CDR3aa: CASSLEGQGMEKLFF

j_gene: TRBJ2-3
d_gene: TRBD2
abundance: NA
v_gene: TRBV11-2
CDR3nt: TGTGCCAGCAGCTTAGCGGGGGGGCCGTTTGTCTCAGATACGCAGTATTTT
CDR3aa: CASSLAGGPFVSDTQYF

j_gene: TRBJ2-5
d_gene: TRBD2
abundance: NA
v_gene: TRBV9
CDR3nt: TGTGCCAGCAGCGTAGCCAGCGGGGGAGAGGCCCAGTACTTC
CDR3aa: CASSVASGGEAQYF

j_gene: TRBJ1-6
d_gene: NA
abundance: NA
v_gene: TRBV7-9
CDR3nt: TGTGCCAGCACCGCCGAGGGTGGTTCACCCCTCCACTTT
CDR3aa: CASTAEGGSPLHF

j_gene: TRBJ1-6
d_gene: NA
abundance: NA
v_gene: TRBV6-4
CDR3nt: TGTGCCAGCAGCGACGCTCCGGACAGCAGTAATTCACCCCTCCACTTT
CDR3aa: CASSDAPDSSNSPLHF

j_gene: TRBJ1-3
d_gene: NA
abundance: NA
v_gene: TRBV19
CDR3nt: TGTGCCAGTAGTCTAAGACAGATCTCTGGAAACACCATATATTTT
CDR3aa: CASSLRQISGNTIYF

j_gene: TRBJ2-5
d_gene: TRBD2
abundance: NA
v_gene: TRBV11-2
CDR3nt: TGTGCCAGCAGCTTGGGATCTAGCGGGGGGGCCTATGAGACCCAGTACTTC
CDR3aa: CASSLGSSGGAYETQYF

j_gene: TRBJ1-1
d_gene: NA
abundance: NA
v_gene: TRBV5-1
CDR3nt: TGCGCCAGCAGCTTGGTTTCGGGGAACACTGAAGCTTTCTTT
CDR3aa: CASSLVSGNTEAFF

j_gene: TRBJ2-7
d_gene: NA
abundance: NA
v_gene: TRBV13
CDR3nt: TGTGCCAGCAGCACAAGACAGGGAGGCTACGAGCAGTACTTC
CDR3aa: CASSTRQGGYEQYF

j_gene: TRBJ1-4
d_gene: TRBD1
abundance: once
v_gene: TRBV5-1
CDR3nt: TGCGCCAGCAGCTTGGCAAGGGACAGCGCTAATGAAAAACTGTTTTTT
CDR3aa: CASSLARDSANEKLFF

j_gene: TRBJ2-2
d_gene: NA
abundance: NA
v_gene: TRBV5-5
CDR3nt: TGTGCCAGCAATATAAACACCGGGGAGCTGTTTTTT
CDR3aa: CASNINTGELFF

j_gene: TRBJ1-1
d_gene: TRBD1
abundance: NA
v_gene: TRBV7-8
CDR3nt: TGTGCCAGCAGCCCCCAGACAGGGAGGGCTTTCTTT
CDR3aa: CASSPQTGRAFF